This T cell receptor beta chain was obtained from a study of T-cell memory formation after mild COVID-19. Study findings and constraints: There was a balanced CD4/CD8 profile in clones contracting day 15 to 85, and later expanders leaned CD4+. Some clones that responded were present in memory (sampled pre-infection), which suggests cross-reactive memory joined. The main location of contracting CD4+ clones was CM and EM, and that of contracting CD8+ clones was EMRA.

From germline, CDR1 is SGHTA and CDR2 FQGNSA. V was clipped by 5 bases and J by 6 bases; unmatched bases: 12. CDR3 size: 16 residues. Of note for this clonotype: The antigen is undetermined.

The authors produced TCR alpha and TCR beta cDNA libraries with sample barcodes and UMIs by 5'RACE using constant-segment primers. MiXCR was run by TCRdb on the 5' RACE reads, yielding one entry per CDR3 protein. The table shows 100,000 to 130,000 distinct CDR3 sequences, with roughly a sixth occurring only once. This TCR derives from a man in his late teens or twenties who had mild COVID-19 (a few samples of this study predate the infection). Cell type and time point are not known. The rearrangement joins TRBV7-2 to TRBJ1-5, with 8 bases lining up with TRBD1. The source material was PBMCs or a T cell subset sorted from them (not recorded which). CDR3 region: CASSPGAGGGGQPQHF. CDR3 nucleotide sequence: TGTGCCAGCAGCCCCGGGGCAGGGGGCGGAGGTCAGCCCCAGCATTTT.